This T cell receptor beta chain appears in the sequencing data of a study of T cells expressing NK-cell markers. Findings and caveats of the study: The dominant NKG2C+ clonotypes represented about 1.0-8% of CD8+ T cells in six donors.

TCRdb reworked the 5' RACE reads into one entry per CDR3 protein, no DNA. Reported are over 250,000 distinct CDR3 sequences; the ten largest clones contain roughly 4.2%. Comment on this clonotype: The antigen is unknown.

This CDR3 is 12 amino acids long. Germline CDR1 ENHRY, CDR2 SYGVKD. The clonotype originates from a woman aged 18 to 75 in good health. Source material: blood T cells: a sorted CD56 or NKG2C T cell subset, CD4+ or CD8+ T cells, or bulk PBMC T cells (not recorded which). The chain couples TRBV10-3 to TRBJ1-6; checking the TCRdb D call of TRBD1 is not possible without DNA. This CDR3 reads CAISPQDLPLHF.